This is a list of T cell receptor beta chains from one sample in a study of blood T cell repertoires in COVID-19. The method was immunoSEQ multiplex PCR; TCRdb's version includes in-frame clones alone and lacks a portion of them. This repertoire shows roughly 340,000 clones, 70% to 90% found once; its top ten account for around 1.9%. The material sequenced was PBMCs or T cells enriched from blood (not recorded which). The receptors stem from a man in his forties or fifties in a cohort exposed to, infected with or recovered from COVID-19 (not recorded which). The conserved cysteine and the conserved F or W are not part of the CDR3 here.

CDR3,J,V
ASSPGQGVSANYGYT,TRBJ1-2,TRBV5-1
ASSVQGAARPLH,TRBJ1-6,TRBV5-4
ASSSGTTLLGANVLT,TRBJ2-6,TRBV6-2/TRBV6-3
ASSLGGNHAEAF,TRBJ1-1,TRBV6-2/TRBV6-3
ASSYRGEEQY,TRBJ2-7,TRBV6-5
ASSQGGGQGDEKLF,TRBJ1-4,TRBV3-1/TRBV3-2
ASTPGQGEGTQY,TRBJ2-5,TRBV2
ASSIDGLAEGELF,TRBJ2-2,TRBV19
ASSLTWGQGT,TRBJ2-7,TRBV28
ASNPRDEKLF,TRBJ1-4,TRBV7-9
AWSASGRLEDTQY,TRBJ2-3,TRBV30
ASSQPQGNSPLH,TRBJ1-6,TRBV3-1/TRBV3-2
ATSDGRGETQY,TRBJ2-5,TRBV24-1
ASKTGGNYGYT,TRBJ1-2,TRBV19
ASSARDWGNQPQH,TRBJ1-5,TRBV28
SVVAGTDHGYT,TRBJ1-2,TRBV29-1
ASSLWGGSGELF,TRBJ2-2,TRBV28
ASSLLLATNTGELF,TRBJ2-2,TRBV27
ASSDSPGLAIEQY,TRBJ2-7,TRBV18
ASSPAGGPDTGELF,TRBJ2-2,TRBV18
ASSYMTTYEQY,TRBJ2-7,TRBV6-5
ASSRGQNNEQF,TRBJ2-1,TRBV6-5
ASSRSGRSTDTQY,TRBJ2-3,TRBV6-5
ATSDSYQETQY,TRBJ2-5,TRBV24-1
ASIPNQGQVYEQY,TRBJ2-7,TRBV19
ASSWRSEAF,TRBJ1-1,TRBV28
ASGDSRGTIGGYT,TRBJ1-2,TRBV6-5
ASSGSVGQPQH,TRBJ1-5,TRBV27
ASSDLTAYHGYT,TRBJ1-2,TRBV7-9
ASSLSTSADTQY,TRBJ2-3,TRBV11-3
ASSEAGITDTQY,TRBJ2-3,TRBV10-2
ASTKGDQETQY,TRBJ2-5,TRBV28
AWTTVRKTQY,TRBJ2-5,TRBV30
ASSSGLAGGHLERETQY,TRBJ2-5,TRBV28
ASSDQGVGNQPQH,TRBJ1-5,TRBV2
ASSKREAGGLEQY,TRBJ2-7,TRBV21-1
ASSLAGGPSYEQY,TRBJ2-7,TRBV5-1